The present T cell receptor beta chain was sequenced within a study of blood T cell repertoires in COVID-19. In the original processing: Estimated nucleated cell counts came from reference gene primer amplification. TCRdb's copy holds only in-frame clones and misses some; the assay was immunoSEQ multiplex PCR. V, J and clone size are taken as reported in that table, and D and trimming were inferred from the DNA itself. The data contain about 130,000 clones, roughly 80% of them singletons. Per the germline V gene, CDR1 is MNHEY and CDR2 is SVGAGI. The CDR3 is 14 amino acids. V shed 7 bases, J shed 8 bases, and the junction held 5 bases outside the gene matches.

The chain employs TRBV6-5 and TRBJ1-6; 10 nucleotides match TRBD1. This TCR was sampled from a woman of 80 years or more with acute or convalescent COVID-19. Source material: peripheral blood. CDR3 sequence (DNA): TGTGCCAGCACGATCGGGACAGGGGATTCACCCCTCCACTTT. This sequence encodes CASTIGTGDSPLHF.